The 13 T cell receptor beta chains below all came from one sample that was sequenced in a study of blood T cell repertoires in COVID-19. Using immunoSEQ multiplex PCR, the repertoire was profiled, and TCRdb retains in-frame clones only, with some absent. Of about 330,000 clones in the sample, 80% to 90% were seen once. Sequenced material: peripheral blood. Source of these receptors: a man in his late teens or twenties who had recovered from COVID-19.

This clone was recorded a few times. The V call is TRBV6-5, the J call TRBJ1-1, with 8 bases that match TRBD1. The CDR3 runs to 13 residues. Germline V CDR1 and CDR2: MNHEY, SVGAGI. J was trimmed by 5 bases and V by 11 bases; bases with no gene match: 10. The CDR3 protein is CAAQRTGMTEAFF. The CDR3 DNA sequence: TGTGCCGCACAAAGGACAGGGATGACTGAAGCTTTCTTT.

The genes are TRBV6-6 and TRBJ2-7, with 8 bases aligning to TRBD1. V lost 4 bases to trimming and J lost 6 bases; unmatched junction nucleotides: 14. This CDR3 spans 16 amino acids. Germline lookup yields CDR1 MNHNY and CDR2 SVGAGI (reference sequence). CDR3 loop: CASSLRQGRFLGEQYF. CDR3 nucleotide sequence: TGTGCCAGCAGTTTGCGACAGGGGAGGTTCTTGGGCGAGCAGTACTTC.

The J gene is TRBJ1-2, the V gene TRBV4-3; TRBD1 matches 9 bases. Germline CDR1 and CDR2: LGHNA and YSLEER. With V trimmed by 0 bases and J by 6 bases, 14 bases remained unmatched. The CDR3 contains 18 residues. The CDR3 bases are TGCGCCAGCAGCCAAGATCTTCCCGGGACAGGGAGTATAAATGGCTACACCTTC. Residues: CASSQDLPGTGSINGYTF.

V is TRBV5-1 and J is TRBJ1-6; 7 bases map to TRBD1. Per germline, CDR1 SGHRS and CDR2 YFSETQ. Unmatched junction bases numbered 8, after V lost 1 base and J lost 10 bases. This CDR3 is built from 15 residues. DNA for the CDR3: TGCGCCAGCAGCTTGAAGCAGGGGGGTGGATCACCCCTCCACTTT. This translates into CASSLKQGGGSPLHF.

The V gene is TRBV6-5, the J gene TRBJ2-1; a possible D gene is TRBD2 (5 bases). The V end was cut by 7 bases, the J end by 7 bases, with 11 bases between. CDR1 and CDR2 (germline): MNHEY, SVGAGI. The CDR3 consists of 12 residues. This CDR3 is CASKVGGNEQFF. The CDR3 DNA sequence: TGTGCCAGCAAAGTAGGCGGGAATGAGCAGTTCTTC.

V is TRBV27 and J is TRBJ2-7; D perhaps matches TRBD2 (5 bases). V lost 2 bases, J lost 2 bases, and 16 bases lay in between. This CDR3 is 16 amino acids long. Germline V gene lookup returns CDR1 MNHEY and CDR2 SMNVEV (reference sequence). The CDR3 protein is CASSLMLSRLPYEQYF. Here the CDR3 DNA reads TGTGCCAGCAGTTTAATGCTCTCACGACTACCCTACGAGCAGTACTTC.

This clone came up a few times. The J gene is TRBJ1-6, the V gene TRBV6-1, with a weak D call TRBD1 (5 bases). From germline, CDR1 is MNHNS and CDR2 SASEGT. The V and J ends lost 0 bases and 2 bases respectively, with 11 bases between them. The CDR3 spans 17 residues. CDR3 nucleotides: TGTGCCAGCAGTGAAGCGCGGTGGGGCACCTATAATTCACCCCTCCACTTT. Its translation is CASSEARWGTYNSPLHF.

The rearrangement uses TRBV7-3 and TRBJ2-7, with D possibly being TRBD1 (7 bases). This CDR3 contains 15 residues. Germline V gene sequence: CDR1 SGHTA, CDR2 FQGTGA. V lost 2 bases to trimming and J lost 2 bases, with 13 bases between them. CDR3 protein: CASSLEGGGPYEQYF. DNA for the CDR3: TGTGCCAGCAGCTTAGAAGGAGGGGGCCCCTACGAGCAGTACTTC.

The V and J genes are TRBV13 and TRBJ2-5; D gene uncertain. Trimming removed 3 bases from V and 1 base from J, with 6 bases in between. From germline, CDR1 is PRHDT and CDR2 FYEKMQ (reference sequence). The CDR3 contains 13 residues. The CDR3 region has the DNA TGTGCCAGCAGCTTGAGTCCCCAAGAGACCCAGTACTTC. Translating gives CASSLSPQETQYF.

This clone was recorded once. The rearrangement links TRBV29-1 to TRBJ1-2; no firm D call. Trimming stripped 6 bases from V and 8 bases from J, with 22 bases between. This CDR3 region has 14 residues. Germline V gene lookup returns CDR1 SQVTM and CDR2 ANQGSEA. The CDR3 DNA is TGCAGCGTGGGGAGCGCCACTGAGGAGCGCGGCTACACCTTC. Translating gives CSVGSATEERGYTF. The complete variable domain, with remaining parts taken from reference TRBV29-1 and TRBJ1-2, reads SAVISQKPSRDICQRGTSLTIQCQVDSQVTMMFWYRQQPGQSLTLIATANQGSEATYESGFVIDKFPISRPNLTFSTLTVSNMSPEDSSIYLCSVGSATEERGYTFGSGTRLTVV.

This clone is a singleton in its sample. The genes are TRBV18 and TRBJ1-5; D is possibly TRBD1 (6 bases). The length of the CDR3 is 15 residues. Germline CDR1 reads KGHSH; CDR2 reads LQKENI. Trimming removed 5 bases from V and 3 bases from J, with 14 bases in between. CDR3 coding DNA: TGTGCCAGCTCATTTCAGGGGATAGACAATCAGCCCCAGCATTTT. Amino acids: CASSFQGIDNQPQHF.

The chain has TRBV27 and TRBJ1-2; D uncertain. In germline, CDR1 is MNHEY, CDR2 SMNVEV (reference sequence). CDR3 size: 15 residues. V was pared by 4 bases and J by 8 bases, with 20 bases between. This CDR3 reads CASSSLVAIPWGYTF. In nucleotides, the CDR3 is TGTGCCAGCAGTTCCCTGGTAGCTATCCCTTGGGGCTACACCTTC.

The chain combines TRBV7-2 with TRBJ2-3; the D is unclear. Germline CDR1 SGHTA, CDR2 FQGNSA. Trimming took off 5 bases at V and 1 base at J, with 10 bases between the two ends. The CDR3 consists of 14 residues. The CDR3: CASSPAERTDTQYF. CDR3 in DNA: TGTGCCAGCAGCCCCGCTGAGCGCACAGATACGCAGTATTTT. Together with reference TRBV7-2 and TRBJ2-3, the CDR3 gives the full variable domain: GAGVSQSPSNKVTEKGKDVELRCDPISGHTALYWYRQSLGQGLEFLIYFQGNSAPDKSGLPSDRFSAERTGGSVSTLTIQRTQQEDSAVYLCASSPAERTDTQYFGPGTRLTVL.